The 2 T cell receptor beta chains given below trace back to one sample, sequenced in a study of blood T cell repertoires in COVID-19. Libraries were prepared by immunoSEQ multiplex PCR; TCRdb keeps only in-frame clonotypes and omits some of them. The data contain about 320,000 clones, roughly 85% of them seen just once; the ten biggest clones take up around 1.9%. Sequencing was carried out using PBMCs or T cells enriched from blood (not recorded which). Receptors originate from a woman aged 25 to 45 who had been exposed to COVID-19.

This sequence joins TRBV6-6 and TRBJ1-4; 7 positions agree with TRBD1. The V and J ends lost 5 bases and 11 bases, in that order; junction bases with no gene match: 20. This CDR3 is built from 17 residues. Germline-derived CDR1 and CDR2 are MNHNY and SVGAGI (reference sequence). For the CDR3, the DNA is TGTGCCAGCAGTCCCCCGGGGGTTTCCAGCTCAGGGGGGAAACTGTTTTTT. Its translation: CASSPPGVSSSGGKLFF.

This clone was found once. The rearrangement links TRBV7-3 to TRBJ2-2; D is possibly TRBD2 (5 bases). CDR1 is SGHTA, CDR2 FQGTGA, per germline. The CDR3 runs 15 residues. Trimming took 5 bases from V and 7 from J, leaving 17 bases between them. The CDR3 coding sequence is TGTGCCAGCAGCCAGACCGGACTCCCTGGCGGGGAGCTGTTTTTT. It is translated as CASSQTGLPGGELFF.